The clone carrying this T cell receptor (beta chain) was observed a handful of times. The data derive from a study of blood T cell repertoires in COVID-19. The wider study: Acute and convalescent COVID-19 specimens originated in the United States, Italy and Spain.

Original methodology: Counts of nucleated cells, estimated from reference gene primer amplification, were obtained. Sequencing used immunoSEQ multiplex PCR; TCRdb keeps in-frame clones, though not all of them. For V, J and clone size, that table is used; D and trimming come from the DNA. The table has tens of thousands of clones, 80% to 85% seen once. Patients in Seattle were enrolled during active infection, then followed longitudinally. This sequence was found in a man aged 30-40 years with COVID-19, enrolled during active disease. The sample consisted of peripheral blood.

CDR3 sequence (DNA): TGTGCCAGCAGCTCGTCACCGGGTGAAAAACTGTTTTTT. As protein: CASSSSPGEKLFF. V usage is TRBV7-2 and J usage is TRBJ1-4, with D hard to call. The V and J ends lost 4 bases and 7 bases respectively, with 10 bases between them. Germline CDR1 SGHTA, CDR2 FQGNSA. The CDR3 contains 13 residues. The full variable domain, completed using reference TRBV7-2 and TRBJ1-4, is GAGVSQSPSNKVTEKGKDVELRCDPISGHTALYWYRQSLGQGLEFLIYFQGNSAPDKSGLPSDRFSAERTGGSVSTLTIQRTQQEDSAVYLCASSSSPGEKLFFGSGTQLSVL.